This T cell receptor beta chain derives from a study of T-cell memory formation after mild COVID-19. Study-wide context: Among the donors, TCR clusters were largely specific to each donor. Study-level findings and limits: The main location of contracting CD4+ clones was CM and EM, and that of contracting CD8+ clones was EMRA. Within pre-infection memory, some responding clones were found, suggesting cross-reactive memory joined.

TCRdb fed the 5' RACE reads into MiXCR, producing one record per CDR3 protein. The sample gives 300,000 to 400,000 distinct CDR3 sequences, around 28% of which show up once; about 14% is in the top ten. Germline trimming cut 1 base from V and 5 bases from J; bases unmatched to any gene: 6. CDR1 is MDHEN and CDR2 is SYDVKM in the germline V gene. This CDR3 contains 15 residues. This clonotype came up a few times. Its antigen is unknown. The material sequenced was PBMCs or a T cell subset sorted from them (not recorded which). The V gene is TRBV28, the J gene TRBJ2-3; the match to TRBD1 covers 7 bases. The TCR comes from an adult woman who had mild COVID-19 (a few samples of this study predate the infection). Cell type and time point are not known. The CDR3 sequence is CASSLSTGPVDTQYF. The CDR3 DNA reads TGTGCCAGCAGTTTATCGACAGGGCCGGTAGATACGCAGTATTTT.